The 26 T cell receptor beta chains in this list originate from one sample, sequenced in a study of breast tumors, draining lymph nodes, adjacent tissues. One entry per CDR3 protein results from TCRdb running MiXCR on the multiplex PCR reads. Altogether approximately 130,000 distinct CDR3 sequences are present, about 22% being singletons, with the ten largest covering 2.5% to 3%. Breast cancer patients provided tissue from their axillary draining lymph nodes. The material sequenced was axillary lymph node tissue. These receptors originate from a female donor with breast cancer. Some clones in this sample may be carry-over from other donors' samples.

This clonotype was picked up many times. This rearrangement joins TRBV10-3 to TRBJ2-1, with D perhaps TRBD1 (5 bases). Looked up from germline, CDR1 is ENHRY and CDR2 is SYGVKD. The CDR3 runs 15 residues. V lost 4 bases to trimming and J lost 6 bases, with 16 bases between them. CDR3 sequence: CAISVARAQSNEQFF. For the CDR3, the DNA is TGTGCCATCAGTGTAGCCAGGGCCCAATCCAATGAGCAGTTCTTC.

This clonotype appeared once. The rearrangement links TRBV12-3 or TRBV12-4 to TRBJ1-4; D might be TRBD1 (6 bases). This CDR3 has 16 residues. V was cut by 3 bases and J by 3 bases, with 14 bases left in between. CDR3 DNA: TGTGCCAGCAGTTTTGGAAGAGGGGGGCCTAATGAAAAACTGTTTTTT. Its translation: CASSFGRGGPNEKLFF.

This clonotype was detected many times. J is TRBJ2-2 and V is TRBV5-1; 15 nucleotides line up with TRBD2. Germline CDR1 is SGHRS and CDR2 is YFSETQ. V was clipped by 4 bases and J by 5 bases; unmatched bases: 3. The CDR3 contains 16 residues. The CDR3, as DNA: TGCGCCAGCAGCATCGGGACTAGCGGGAGGACCGGGGAGCTGTTTTTT. Translating it yields CASSIGTSGRTGELFF.

A word on this clonotype: A much larger clonotype is one base distant, so this may be a read error. V usage is TRBV20-1 and J usage is TRBJ2-7; 7 bases match TRBD1. Germline CDR1 reads DFQATT; CDR2 reads SNEGSKA (reference sequence). Losses at the gene ends were 2 bases for V and 5 bases for J; bases not matched to a gene: 3. This CDR3 comprises 12 residues. The CDR3 region has the DNA TGCAGTGCTAGAACAGGGGTCAACGAGCAGTACTTC. As protein: CSARTGVNEQYF.

There are a few counts of this clonotype. CDR3 sequence: CASSPALAGAFYNEQFF. CDR3 bases: TGTGCCAGCAGTCCCGCTCTAGCGGGGGCTTTCTACAATGAGCAGTTCTTC. The chain links TRBV27 to TRBJ2-1, with 10 bases that match TRBD2. The germline V gene has CDR1 MNHEY and CDR2 SMNVEV (reference sequence). V dropped 5 bases and J dropped 3; count of bases not matched to a gene: 10. The CDR3 has 17 amino acids.

With regard to this clonotype: A much larger clonotype is one base distant, so this may be a read error. The chain carries TRBV5-1 and TRBJ2-5; D possibly corresponds to TRBD2 (5 bases). The CDR3 extends over 15 amino acids. Germline CDR1 reads SGHRS; CDR2 reads YFSETQ. The CDR3 here is CAGSLGVAGRETQYF. CDR3 bases: TGCGCCGGCAGCTTGGGCGTTGCGGGTCGCGAGACCCAGTACTTC.

There are many counts of this clonotype. The V and J genes are TRBV12-3 or TRBV12-4 and TRBJ2-2; 14 positions agree with TRBD2. The CDR3 extends over 18 amino acids. J lost 5 bases, V lost 5 bases, and 10 bases had no gene match. CDR3 sequence reads: CASSRTGTSGGGTGELFF. The CDR3, as DNA: TGTGCCAGCAGTCGTACCGGGACTAGCGGGGGAGGGACCGGGGAGCTGTTTTTT.

In its sample, this clonotype was seen many times. The chain uses TRBV2 and TRBJ2-3; D uncertain. Germline-derived CDR1 and CDR2 are SNHLY and FYNNEI. V was clipped by 3 bases and J by 0 bases, with 7 bases between them. The CDR3 totals 14 residues. The CDR3 DNA sequence: TGTGCCAGCAGTGAGGAAGCTAGCACAGATACGCAGTATTTT. This translates into CASSEEASTDTQYF.

This clonotype was seen repeatedly, ten times or more. This chain connects TRBV5-1 to TRBJ1-6; 7 nucleotides agree with TRBD1. Trimming at V came to 4 bases and at J to 8 bases, leaving 6 bases not matched to a gene. The CDR3 contains 14 residues. Germline CDR1 SGHRS, CDR2 YFSETQ. CDR3 nucleotides: TGCGCCAGCAGCCCCGGGACAGAATATTCACCCCTCCACTTT. Translated: CASSPGTEYSPLHF.

This clonotype came up many times. The genes are TRBV20-1 and TRBJ1-2, with TRBD1 matching over 11 bases. The CDR3 has 15 amino acids. V shed 5 bases, J shed 6 bases, and the junction held 11 bases outside the gene matches. Germline assignment: CDR1 DFQATT and CDR2 SNEGSKA (reference sequence). The CDR3 region has the DNA TGCAGTGCTGCCGAAGGGACAGGGGGAAGAGATGGCTACACCTTC. It codes for CSAAEGTGGRDGYTF.

This clonotype was seen at least ten times. In nucleotides, the CDR3 is TGTGCCAGCAGCTTAACCCCGACTAGCGGGAGAGGAACCTACGAGCAGTACTTC. Translated, it gives CASSLTPTSGRGTYEQYF. The V and J genes are TRBV7-8 and TRBJ2-7, with 12 bases lining up with TRBD2. The CDR3 has 18 amino acids. Germline CDR1 SGHVS, CDR2 FQNEAQ. The V gene end was trimmed by 2 bases and the J gene end by 2 bases; junction bases not matched to a gene: 10.

Note on this clonotype: Possible read error: a much larger clone is one base away. The chain is built from TRBV6-5 and TRBJ1-4, with D hard to call. CDR3 length: 14 amino acids. Germline V gives CDR1 MNHEY, CDR2 SVGAGI. CDR3 residues: CASKNGPRNEKLSF. DNA for the CDR3: TGTGCCAGCAAAAATGGGCCTCGTAATGAAAAACTGTCTTTT.

The sample holds many counts of this clonotype. The CDR3 loop is CASSQDNGPTQYF. For the CDR3, the DNA is TGTGCCAGCAGCCAAGATAACGGACCTACCCAGTACTTC. This chain links TRBV3-1 with TRBJ2-5; D unclear. The CDR3 runs to 13 residues. V was shortened by 0 bases and J by 8 bases, with 10 bases between the two germline ends. Germline CDR1 is LGHDT and CDR2 is YNNKEL (reference sequence).

This clonotype was counted only a few times. The chain employs TRBV6-2 or TRBV6-3 and TRBJ2-1; 12 nucleotides match TRBD2. Trimming removed 4 bases from V and 6 bases from J; junction bases left unmatched: 7. The CDR3 is made up of 16 amino acids. The germline V gene encodes CDR1 MNHEY and CDR2 SVGEGT. The CDR3: CASSLRTSGTLNEQFF. The CDR3 DNA reads TGTGCCAGCAGTTTGAGGACTAGCGGGACCCTCAATGAGCAGTTCTTC.

This clonotype occurred many times. The genes are TRBV28 and TRBJ2-7; no reliable D call. This CDR3 is 14 amino acids long. The V end was cut by 3 bases, the J end by 6 bases, with 15 bases between. Per the germline V gene, CDR1 is MDHEN and CDR2 is SYDVKM. The DNA of the CDR3 is TGTGCCAGCAGTTTGCGTCAGGTGTTGGGCGAGCAGTACTTC. Amino acids: CASSLRQVLGEQYF.

This clonotype was detected many times. The chain couples TRBV29-1 to TRBJ1-2, with TRBD1 identical over 9 bases. The V segment lost 3 bases and the J segment 5 bases; nucleotides outside the gene matches: 4. Per germline, CDR1 SQVTM and CDR2 ANQGSEA. The CDR3 sequence is 13 residues long. CDR3 protein: CSVETGQGYGYTF. The DNA of the CDR3 is TGCAGCGTTGAGACGGGACAGGGATATGGCTACACCTTC.

This clonotype was observed a handful of times. The rearrangement links TRBV6-8 to TRBJ2-5; 7 bases agree with TRBD2. The CDR3 totals 14 residues. The junction had 6 bases not matched to a gene; V was cut back by 3 bases and J by 5 bases. Germline loops: CDR1 MNHGY, CDR2 SAAAGT. The CDR3 spells CASSYALAGETQYF. The CDR3, as DNA: TGTGCCAGCAGTTATGCCTTAGCGGGTGAGACCCAGTACTTC.

This clonotype was recorded many times. The rearrangement links TRBV6-6 to TRBJ2-7; a possible D gene is TRBD1 (7 bases). Trimming pared 3 bases from V and 0 bases from J, leaving 12 bases between. CDR1 is MNHNY and CDR2 is SVGAGI in the germline V gene (reference sequence). The CDR3 spans 15 residues. The CDR3 loop reads CASSYIQGGSYEQYF. The CDR3 DNA follows: TGTGCCAGCAGTTATATCCAGGGGGGCTCCTACGAGCAGTACTTC.

Comments on this clonotype: Given a much more abundant clone one base away, this may be a read error. J is TRBJ2-2 and V is TRBV29-1; maybe TRBD2 (6 bases). CDR3 length: 14 residues. Germline V gene lookup returns CDR1 SQVTM and CDR2 ANQGSEA. The germline V and J ends were trimmed by 4 bases and 1 base, with 10 bases remaining between them. The CDR3 sequence is CSVARGRNTGELFF. CDR3 in DNA: TGCAGCGTTGCTCGGGGGAGGAACACCGGGGAGCTGTTTTTT.

This clonotype was recorded many times. This chain joins TRBV2 and TRBJ2-2; D gene unclear. Trimming cost V 7 bases and J 1 base, with 7 bases left between them. From germline, CDR1 is SNHLY and CDR2 FYNNEI. The CDR3 extends over 13 amino acids. CDR3 bases: TGTGCCAGCACTCGACTGAACACCGGGGAGCTGTTTTTT. It is translated as CASTRLNTGELFF. Based on the CDR3 plus reference TRBV2 and TRBJ2-2, the full variable domain is EPEVTQTPSHQVTQMGQEVILRCVPISNHLYFYWYRQILGQKVEFLVSFYNNEISEKSEIFDDQFSVERPDGSNFTLKIRSTKLEDSAMYFCASTRLNTGELFFGEGSRLTVL.

This clonotype was seen ten or more times. The V and J genes are TRBV12-3 or TRBV12-4 and TRBJ2-3, with TRBD1 identical over 7 bases. This CDR3 comprises 17 residues. Trimming cost V 6 bases and J 3 bases; bases outside gene matches: 15. The CDR3 loop reads CASSTNDGTEITDTQYF. CDR3 DNA: TGTGCCAGCAGCACCAACGACGGGACAGAGATTACAGATACGCAGTATTTT.

This clonotype was detected ten times or more. J is TRBJ1-6 and V is TRBV2; no clear D. CDR1 is SNHLY and CDR2 is FYNNEI in the germline V gene. This CDR3 spans 12 amino acids. V shed 6 bases and J shed 6 bases, with 6 bases lying between them. CDR3 nucleotide sequence: TGTGCCAGCAGGTTTCCTAATTCACCCCTCCACTTT. Protein: CASRFPNSPLHF.

Of note for this clonotype: A much larger clone differs from this one at a single base, so this may be a read error. The V call is TRBV15, the J call TRBJ2-1; D is perhaps TRBD2 (5 bases). Germline CDR1 LNHNV, CDR2 YYDKDF (reference sequence). The CDR3 is 17 residues long. The CDR3 coding sequence is TGTACCACCAGCAGACCGTCTAGCTCCAGCTCCTACAATGAGCAGTTCTTC. This gives the protein CTTSRPSSSSSYNEQFF.

This clonotype has a count of ten or more. The rearrangement joins TRBV11-1 to TRBJ2-1; D perhaps matches TRBD2 (6 bases). The length of the CDR3 is 16 residues. V lost 1 base, J lost 4 bases, and 14 bases lay in between. The germline gives CDR1 SGHAT, CDR2 FQDESV (reference sequence). The CDR3 DNA follows: TGTGCCAGCAGCTTAGAGCGGGCGGGATGGTACAATGAGCAGTTCTTC. Its translation: CASSLERAGWYNEQFF.

This clonotype was recorded a few times. This rearrangement joins TRBV19 to TRBJ2-2; 12 nucleotides match TRBD2. The V gene end was trimmed by 7 bases and the J gene end by 6 bases; junction bases not matched to a gene: 15. Germline V gives CDR1 LNHDA, CDR2 SQIVND (reference sequence). This CDR3 has 18 residues. The CDR3 DNA reads as TGTGCCAGTACCACCGCCCCTCGGGCTAGCGGGAGGGCCGGGGAGCTGTTTTTT. This translates into CASTTAPRASGRAGELFF.

This clonotype came up a few times. The gene calls are TRBV19 and TRBJ1-2, with a weak D call TRBD1 (5 bases). From germline, CDR1 is LNHDA and CDR2 SQIVND (reference sequence). This CDR3 has 14 amino acids. V shed 4 bases and J shed 2 bases, with 11 bases lying between them. The CDR3 DNA reads as TGTGCCAGTAGTAAAAAAGGACAAAACTATGGCTACACCTTC. Protein sequence: CASSKKGQNYGYTF. The full variable domain, its missing parts supplied by reference TRBV19 and TRBJ1-2, is DGGITQSPKYLFRKEGQNVTLSCEQNLNHDAMYWYRQDPGQGLRLIYYSQIVNDFQKGDIAEGYSVSREKKESFPLTVTSAQKNPTAFYLCASSKKGQNYGYTFGSGTRLTVV.